Listed below are T cell receptor beta chains from one sample, sequenced in a study of T cell responses to AZD1222 COVID-19 vaccine. The assay was immunoSEQ multiplex PCR, and TCRdb's table has in-frame clones only and misses some. Among approximately 170,000 clones, around 93% were seen once, and the ten largest hold under 5%. The input for sequencing was peripheral blood, taken on day 0 of AZD1222 vaccination. The receptors shown here come from an adult in good health. CDR3s include the opening cysteine and the closing phenylalanine or tryptophan. A D gene is named only where the DNA matches it firmly. The size entry is marked missing in some rows and otherwise reads once, few, many or a size class.

TRBJ1-1	.	TRBV2	TRBD1	CASRRGGAGGTEAFF	TGTGCCAGCAGGAGGGGCGGGGCAGGGGGCACTGAAGCTTTCTTT
TRBJ1-2	.	TRBV24-1	.	CATSDFGVYTF	TGTGCCACCAGTGATTTCGGGGTCTACACCTTC
TRBJ2-1	.	TRBV19	.	CASGPGTYDNEQFF	TGTGCCAGCGGGCCAGGGACCTACGACAATGAGCAGTTCTTC
TRBJ2-7	.	TRBV6-1	TRBD2	CASSGTSGSHEQYF	TGTGCCAGCAGTGGGACTAGCGGGAGTCACGAGCAGTACTTC
TRBJ1-1	.	TRBV4-1	.	CASSQAAGHTEAFF	TGCGCCAGCAGCCAAGCAGCGGGGCACACTGAAGCTTTCTTT
TRBJ2-7	.	TRBV5-1	TRBD2	CASSLTGGPYEQYF	TGCGCCAGCAGCTTGACGGGAGGGCCCTACGAGCAGTACTTC
TRBJ1-2	.	TRBV19	.	CASSMGPASIYGYTF	TGTGCCAGTAGTATGGGGCCAGCTTCAATCTATGGCTACACCTTC
TRBJ2-7	.	TRBV27	.	CASSSLGPRSYEQYF	TGTGCCAGCAGTTCCTTGGGACCCCGCTCCTACGAGCAGTACTTC
TRBJ1-3	once	TRBV30	.	CAWSVTSSGNTIYF	TGTGCCTGGAGTGTTACCAGCTCTGGAAACACCATATATTTT
TRBJ2-7	once	TRBV28	TRBD1	CASTPGQGGEQYF	TGTGCCAGCACCCCAGGACAGGGAGGCGAGCAGTACTTC
TRBJ1-4	once	TRBV1	.	CTSRDRSVEKLFF	TGCACCAGCAGGGACAGAAGTGTTGAAAAACTGTTTTTT
TRBJ1-2	.	TRBV7-2	TRBD1	CASSLGDSSYGYTF	TGTGCCAGCAGCTTAGGGGACAGTTCTTATGGCTACACCTTC
TRBJ1-1	.	TRBV29-1	.	CSVEEAWAFF	TGCAGCGTTGAGGAGGCCTGGGCTTTCTTT
TRBJ2-7	.	TRBV6-2/TRBV6-3	.	CASSSRPLWGAAYEQYF	TGTGCCAGCAGTTCTCGGCCCCTCTGGGGGGCGGCCTACGAGCAGTACTTC
TRBJ2-7	.	TRBV4-2	TRBD2	CASSQGLAGSYEQYF	TGTGCCAGCAGCCAAGGACTAGCGGGCTCCTACGAGCAGTACTTC
TRBJ2-5	.	TRBV28	.	CASSLGGQQETQYF	TGTGCCAGCAGTTTAGGAGGACAGCAAGAGACCCAGTACTTC
TRBJ2-3	few	TRBV5-7	.	CASSLKVPKVNYTDTQYF	TGTGCCAGCAGCTTGAAGGTCCCCAAGGTGAACTACACAGATACGCAGTATTTT
TRBJ2-1	.	TRBV4-3	.	CASSQDLSQDEQFF	TGCGCCAGCAGCCAAGATCTCTCTCAGGATGAGCAGTTCTTC
TRBJ2-7	.	TRBV6-5	TRBD1	CASRGTGASYEQYF	TGTGCCAGCAGGGGGACAGGAGCTTCCTACGAGCAGTACTTC
TRBJ2-7	.	TRBV3-1/TRBV3-2	TRBD2	CASSQGGGAREQYF	TGTGCCAGCAGCCAAGGGGGAGGGGCGAGGGAGCAGTACTTC
TRBJ2-4	.	TRBV12-3/TRBV12-4	.	CASSLAVNIQYF	TGTGCCAGCAGTTTGGCCGTGAACATTCAGTACTTC
TRBJ2-1	.	TRBV27	TRBD2	CASSSLLAGGPNEQFF	TGTGCCAGCAGTTCATTACTAGCGGGAGGGCCAAATGAGCAGTTCTTC
TRBJ2-2	.	TRBV27	.	CASSLSTGELFF	TGTGCCAGCAGTTTGAGCACCGGGGAGCTGTTTTTT